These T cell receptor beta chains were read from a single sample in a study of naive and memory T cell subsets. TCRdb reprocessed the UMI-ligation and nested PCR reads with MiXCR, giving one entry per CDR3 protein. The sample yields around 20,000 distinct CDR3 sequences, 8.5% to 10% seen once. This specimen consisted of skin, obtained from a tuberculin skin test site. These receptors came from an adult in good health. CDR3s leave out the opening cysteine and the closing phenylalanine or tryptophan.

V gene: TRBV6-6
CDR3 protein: ASRTGGSPLH

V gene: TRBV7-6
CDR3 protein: ASSSGPPSSGNTIY

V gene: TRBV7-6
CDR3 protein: ASSRGQLATEQF

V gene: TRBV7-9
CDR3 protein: ASSLARRFKRTGELF

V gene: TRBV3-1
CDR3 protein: ASSQRSVAGGGEQF

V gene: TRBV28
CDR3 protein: ASSLFKRGRDRGPQETQY

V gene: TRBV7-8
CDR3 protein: ASSLGGASGRAKNEQF

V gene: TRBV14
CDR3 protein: ASSLAETRNTIY

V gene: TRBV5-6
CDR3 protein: ASSLVLTGSYEQY

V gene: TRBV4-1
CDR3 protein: ASSQDVAGYGGELF

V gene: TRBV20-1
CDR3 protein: SARAGLAAVSYEQY

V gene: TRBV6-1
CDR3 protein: ASSGGLSGANVLT

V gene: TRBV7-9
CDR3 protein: ASSSSGRSQETQY

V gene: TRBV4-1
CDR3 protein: ASSQTGEQY

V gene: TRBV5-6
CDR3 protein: ASSFTFTNNEQF

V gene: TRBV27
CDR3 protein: ASSHRVHQY

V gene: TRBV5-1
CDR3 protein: ASSPRTGTNYGYT

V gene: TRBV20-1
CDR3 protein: SACDVLTSATAYEQY

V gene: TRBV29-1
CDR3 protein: SGERGEQF

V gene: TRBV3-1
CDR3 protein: ASSQGTSPIYEQY